What follows are 17 T cell receptor beta chains derived from one specimen sequenced in a study of shared clonotypes between healthy human individuals. The repertoire was sequenced with immunoSEQ multiplex PCR; TCRdb's copy has only in-frame clones and lacks some. Altogether roughly 2.6 million clones are present, approximately 90% being singletons, with the ten largest covering over 0.12%. Sequenced sample: naive CD4+ T cells sorted from blood. Subset meaning: CD45RA+ positively selected. All receptors come from a young man in good health.

The chain is built from TRBV19 and TRBJ1-5; D might be TRBD1 (6 bases). V lost 6 bases to trimming and J lost 1 base, with 16 bases between them. The germline CDR1 and CDR2 sequences are LNHDA and SQIVND (reference sequence). CDR3 length: 16 amino acids. The CDR3, as DNA: TGTGCCAGTAGCTTCAGACAGGCAGGAAGCAATCAGCCCCAGCATTTT. Translating gives CASSFRQAGSNQPQHF.

The V gene is TRBV7-3, the J gene TRBJ2-1, with D perhaps TRBD1 (6 bases). V was pared by 5 bases and J by 0 bases, with 14 bases between. Germline V gives CDR1 SGHTA, CDR2 FQGTGA. This CDR3 region has 16 residues. CDR3 residues: CASSEGQRSSYNEQFF. The CDR3 region has the DNA TGTGCCAGCAGCGAAGGACAGCGTAGCTCCTACAATGAGCAGTTCTTC. Full variable domain (rest looked up from reference TRBV7-3 and TRBJ2-1): GAGVSQTPSNKVTEKGKYVELRCDPISGHTALYWYRQSLGQGPEFLIYFQGTGAADDSGLPNDRFFAVRPEGSVSTLKIQRTERGDSAVYLCASSEGQRSSYNEQFFGPGTRLTVL.

V is TRBV18 and J is TRBJ2-5, with D maybe TRBD1 (6 bases). Germline CDR1 is KGHSH and CDR2 is LQKENI. CDR3 length equals 16 residues. The ends were cut back, 3 bases at V and 1 base at J, with 15 bases in the middle. The DNA of the CDR3 is TGTGCCAGCTCACCCCCTTTGACAGGAGCCCAAGAGACCCAGTACTTC. Amino acids: CASSPPLTGAQETQYF.

The chain has TRBV6-1 and TRBJ2-7; D remains unclear. Germline values: CDR1 MNHNS, CDR2 SASEGT. Trimming removed 2 bases at V and 3 bases at J, with 5 bases between. The CDR3 is 12 residues long. CDR3 sequence (DNA): TGTGCCAGCAGTGAACCGGACTACGAGCAGTACTTC. Encoded protein: CASSEPDYEQYF.

The chain joins TRBV10-1 to TRBJ2-7; either TRBD1 or TRBD2 may fit D (6 bases each). The CDR3 covers 12 residues. Germline CDR1 is WNHNN and CDR2 is SYGVQD (reference sequence). V lost 3 bases to trimming and J lost 9 bases, with 12 bases between them. The CDR3 DNA reads TGCGCCAGCAGTGATACGGGGGCAAGGCAGTACTTC. It is translated as CASSDTGARQYF.

The chain links TRBV7-9 to TRBJ1-1; D may be TRBD1 (5 bases). The CDR3 loop spans 16 amino acids. Trimming stripped 6 bases from V and 0 bases from J, with 17 bases between. The germline V gene encodes CDR1 SEHNR and CDR2 FQNEAQ (reference sequence). CDR3 in DNA: TGTGCCAGCAGTTGGGGCGGAGGGAGATTGAACACTGAAGCTTTCTTT. Translation: CASSWGGGRLNTEAFF.

The chain is built from TRBV14 and TRBJ2-1; 13 nucleotides align to TRBD2. CDR3 length: 18 residues. The V segment lost 1 base and the J segment 3 bases; nucleotides outside the gene matches: 6. Germline-derived CDR1 and CDR2 are SGHDN and FVKESK. This CDR3 is CASSQGWTSGSYYNEQFF. Here the CDR3 DNA reads TGTGCCAGCAGCCAAGGTTGGACTAGCGGGAGTTACTACAATGAGCAGTTCTTC.

The V call is TRBV6-1, the J call TRBJ2-7, with D perhaps assigned TRBD1 or TRBD2 (5 bases each). Trimming cost V 6 bases and J 4 bases, with 16 bases left between them. Germline CDR1 is MNHNS and CDR2 is SASEGT. This CDR3 is built from 14 residues. CDR3 amino acids: CASSRTPEGYEQYF. The DNA of the CDR3 is TGTGCCAGCAGCAGAACGCCTGAGGGGTACGAGCAGTACTTC.

This rearrangement joins TRBV10-3 to TRBJ2-1; TRBD2 matches at 10 bases. CDR3 length equals 14 residues. Unmatched junction bases numbered 2, after V lost 7 bases and J lost 2 bases. Germline V gene lookup returns CDR1 ENHRY and CDR2 SYGVKD. The CDR3 DNA is TGTGCCATCAACAGCGGGGGGGCCTACAATGAGCAGTTCTTC. Translating gives CAINSGGAYNEQFF.

V is TRBV5-1 and J is TRBJ2-3; D possibly corresponds to TRBD1 (5 bases). This CDR3 is 15 amino acids long. The V gene's germline CDR1 is SGHRS and CDR2 YFSETQ. Trimming pared 4 bases from V and 1 base from J, leaving 13 bases between. Here the CDR3 reads CASSTLQVGTDTQYF. The CDR3 DNA follows: TGCGCCAGCAGCACCCTACAGGTGGGCACAGATACGCAGTATTTT.

V is TRBV4-1 and J is TRBJ1-5; TRBD1 matches 10 bases. J lost 3 bases, V lost 0 bases, and 2 bases had no gene match. CDR1 and CDR2 from the germline V gene are MGHRA and YSYEKL. CDR3 size: 16 residues. Written as DNA, the CDR3 is TGCGCCAGCAGCCAAGAGGGACAGGGGCCCAATCAGCCCCAGCATTTT. It translates to CASSQEGQGPNQPQHF.

The chain links TRBV6-6 to TRBJ1-3; D is ambiguous. Germline V gene data show CDR1 as MNHNY and CDR2 as SVGAGI (reference sequence). This CDR3 has 13 residues. The V end was cut by 2 bases, the J end by 8 bases, with 10 bases between. For the CDR3, the DNA is TGTGCCAGCAGTTACCTACGGGCAGACACCATATATTTT. It translates to CASSYLRADTIYF.

The chain couples TRBV10-3 to TRBJ2-2; D uncertain. Germline V gene lookup returns CDR1 ENHRY and CDR2 SYGVKD. The V end lost 4 bases, the J end lost 4 bases, and 7 bases lay between the germline ends. There are 13 residues in the CDR3. CDR3 protein: CAISGPGTGELFF. The CDR3 DNA is TGTGCCATCAGTGGGCCGGGCACCGGGGAGCTGTTTTTT.

The V call is TRBV30, the J call TRBJ1-1, with D unresolved. The V gene lost 0 bases and the J gene lost 7 bases, with 12 bases spanning the gap. The CDR3 is 13 residues long. Germline CDR1 is GTSNPN and CDR2 is SVGIG (reference sequence). CDR3 region: CAWSVSGDLEAFF. Written as DNA, the CDR3 is TGTGCCTGGAGTGTATCCGGGGATCTTGAAGCTTTCTTT. Together with reference TRBV30 and TRBJ1-1, the CDR3 gives the full variable domain: SQTIHQWPATLVQPVGSPLSLECTVEGTSNPNLYWYRQAAGRGLQLLFYSVGIGQISSEVPQNLSASRPQDRQFILSSKKLLLSDSGFYLCAWSVSGDLEAFFGQGTRLTVV.

The chain is built from TRBV6-1 and TRBJ1-6, with TRBD1 identical over 8 bases. Germline trimming cut 5 bases from V and 7 bases from J; bases unmatched to any gene: 4. Germline loops: CDR1 MNHNS, CDR2 SASEGT. The CDR3 is 14 residues long. CDR3 in amino acids: CASSLGTGNSPLHF. CDR3 bases: TGTGCCAGCAGTCTCGGGACAGGAAATTCACCCCTCCACTTT.

The chain is built from TRBV7-2 and TRBJ2-2, with a possible D match to TRBD1 (6 bases). V was trimmed by 5 bases and J by 2 bases, leaving 15 bases between them. The germline CDR1 and CDR2 sequences are SGHTA and FQGNSA. This CDR3 region has 16 residues. CDR3 DNA: TGTGCCAGCAGCCCCCCGGGCAGGGGTAACACCGGGGAGCTGTTTTTT. Amino acids: CASSPPGRGNTGELFF.

The CDR3 region is CAISESPETNSGNTIYF. The CDR3 nucleotides read TGTGCCATCAGTGAGTCACCAGAGACGAACTCTGGAAACACCATATATTTT. The chain uses TRBV10-3 and TRBJ1-3; D unclear. There are 17 residues in the CDR3. Trimming removed 0 bases at V and 0 bases at J, with 12 bases between. Germline CDR1 is ENHRY and CDR2 is SYGVKD.